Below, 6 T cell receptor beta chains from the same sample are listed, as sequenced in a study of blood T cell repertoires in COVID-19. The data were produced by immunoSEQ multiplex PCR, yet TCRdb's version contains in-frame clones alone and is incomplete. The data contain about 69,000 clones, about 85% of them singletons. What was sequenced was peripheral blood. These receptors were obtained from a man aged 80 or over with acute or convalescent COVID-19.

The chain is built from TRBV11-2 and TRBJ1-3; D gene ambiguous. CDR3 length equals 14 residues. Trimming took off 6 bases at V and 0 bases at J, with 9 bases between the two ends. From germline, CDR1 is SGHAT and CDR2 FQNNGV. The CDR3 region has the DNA TGTGCCAGCAGGCAATCAGTCTCTGGAAACACCATATATTTT. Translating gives CASRQSVSGNTIYF. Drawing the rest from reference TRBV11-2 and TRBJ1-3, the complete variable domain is EAGVAQSPRYKIIEKRQSVAFWCNPISGHATLYWYQQILGQGPKLLIQFQNNGVVDDSQLPKDRFSAERLKGVDSTLKIQPAKLEDSAVYLCASRQSVSGNTIYFGEGSWLTVV.

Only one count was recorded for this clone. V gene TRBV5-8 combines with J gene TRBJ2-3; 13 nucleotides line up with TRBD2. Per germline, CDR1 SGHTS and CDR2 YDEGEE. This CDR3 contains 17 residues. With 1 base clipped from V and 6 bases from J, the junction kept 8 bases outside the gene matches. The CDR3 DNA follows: TGTGCCAGCAGCTTGCGCCAACTAGCGGGAGGGAGGGATACGCAGTATTTT. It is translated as CASSLRQLAGGRDTQYF.

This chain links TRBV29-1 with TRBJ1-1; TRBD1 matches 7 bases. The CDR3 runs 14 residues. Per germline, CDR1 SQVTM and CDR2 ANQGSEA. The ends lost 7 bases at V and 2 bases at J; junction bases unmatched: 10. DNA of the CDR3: TGCAGCGGAAAAGACAGGGTGCGTAACACTGAAGCTTTCTTT. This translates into CSGKDRVRNTEAFF.

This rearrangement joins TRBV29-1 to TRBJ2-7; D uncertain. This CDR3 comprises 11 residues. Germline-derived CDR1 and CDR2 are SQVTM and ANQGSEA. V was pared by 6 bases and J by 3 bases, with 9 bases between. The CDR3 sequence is CSVRHSYEQYF. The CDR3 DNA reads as TGCAGCGTCCGACACAGCTACGAGCAGTACTTC.

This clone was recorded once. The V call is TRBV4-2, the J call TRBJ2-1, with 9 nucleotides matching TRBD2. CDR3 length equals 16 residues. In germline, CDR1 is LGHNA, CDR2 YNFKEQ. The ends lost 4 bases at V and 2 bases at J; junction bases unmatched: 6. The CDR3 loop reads CASSPLAGVTYNEQFF. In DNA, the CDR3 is TGTGCCAGCAGCCCGTTAGCGGGAGTCACCTACAATGAGCAGTTCTTC.

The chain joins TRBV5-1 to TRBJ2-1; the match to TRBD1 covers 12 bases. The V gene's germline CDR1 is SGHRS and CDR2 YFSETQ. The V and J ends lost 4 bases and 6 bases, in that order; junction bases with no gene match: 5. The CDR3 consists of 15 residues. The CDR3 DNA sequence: TGCGCCAGCAGCACCGGGACAGGGGGCCTCAATGAGCAGTTCTTC. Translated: CASSTGTGGLNEQFF.